What follows is one TCR beta chain and its context. The data are from a study of blood T cells in healthy people across ages. Study-wide context: The template switching approach captured approximately one barcoded beta molecule for every two T cells.

With a J-beta primer mix and a sample-barcoded 5' primer, a second PCR ran roughly 6 to 12 cycles. TCRdb processed the 5' RACE reads anew with MiXCR; each CDR3 protein has one entry. The repertoire has about 720,000 distinct CDR3 sequences, 20% to 25% of them found once; the top ten carry roughly a fifth. This CDR3 region has 14 residues. The ends were cut back, 3 bases at V and 7 bases at J, with 13 bases in the middle. CDR1 and CDR2 from the germline V gene are SNHLY and FYNNEI. The rearrangement links TRBV2 to TRBJ2-1, with D perhaps TRBD2 (6 bases). Sequencing used blood. The receptor was derived from a man between 70 and 80 years old in good health. The CDR3 loop reads CASSERREWNEQFF. CDR3 coding DNA: TGTGCCAGCAGTGAGAGACGGGAGTGGAATGAGCAGTTCTTC.